The present T cell receptor beta chain was sequenced within a study of regulatory T cells in long-lasting Graves disease. Study-wide context: Positivity for TSH receptor antibodies plus over 5 years of antithyroid drugs meant persistent Graves' disease.

Trimming pared 7 bases from V and 2 bases from J, leaving 19 bases between. Germline V gene lookup returns CDR1 SQVTM and CDR2 ANQGSEA. This CDR3 has 15 amino acids. General study results and limits: Sample size, which was small, may have reduced accuracy. Persistent disease favored TRBV28, TRBJ1-2 and TRBJ2-5.

Details on this clonotype: Its antigen is still unknown.

Time point indicated: persistent/refractory GD, antithyroid drugs over 5 years with positive TRAb. PBMCs provided the RNA from which the TCR library was made. According to the study, TCR beta libraries were built with iRepertoire HTBI primers and CDR3-region Arm-PCR. TCRdb reanalysed the multiplex PCR reads using MiXCR and keeps one entry per CDR3 protein. The table records roughly 450,000 distinct CDR3 sequences, about 20% of them present only once. This receptor was identified in a female donor with Graves disease. Sequencing used peripheral blood mononuclear cells (PBMCs), obtained when the disease was refractory, from a patient treated with antithyroid drugs. This chain connects TRBV29-1 to TRBJ2-3, with D possibly matching TRBD1 (6 bases). CDR3 nucleotide sequence: TGCAGCGCCCCCCGATTTCAGGGACACACAGATACGCAGTATTTT. This sequence encodes CSAPRFQGHTDTQYF.